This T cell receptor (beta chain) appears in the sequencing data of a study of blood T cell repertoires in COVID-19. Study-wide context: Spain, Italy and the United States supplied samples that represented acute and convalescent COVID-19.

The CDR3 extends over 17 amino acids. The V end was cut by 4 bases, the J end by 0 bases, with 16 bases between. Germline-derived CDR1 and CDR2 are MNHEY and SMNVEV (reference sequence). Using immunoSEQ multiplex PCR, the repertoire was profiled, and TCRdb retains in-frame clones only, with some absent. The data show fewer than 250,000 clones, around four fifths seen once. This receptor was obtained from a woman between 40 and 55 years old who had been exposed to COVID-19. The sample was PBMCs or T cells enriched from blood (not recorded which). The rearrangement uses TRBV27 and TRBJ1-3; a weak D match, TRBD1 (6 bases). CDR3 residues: CASSSHRAGFSGNTIYF. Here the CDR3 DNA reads TGTGCCAGCAGTTCCCACAGGGCAGGATTCTCTGGAAACACCATATATTTT.